The 14 T cell receptor beta chains below were found in one sample sequenced in a study of blood T cell repertoires in COVID-19. Produced via immunoSEQ multiplex PCR; TCRdb's table is partial and in-frame only. The table shows roughly 100,000 clones, with roughly 80% occurring only once. The sequenced sample was peripheral blood. The origin of the receptors is an elderly woman with active or convalescent COVID-19.

This rearrangement joins TRBV21-1 to TRBJ2-5; TRBD1 is the table's D call and was not checked against the DNA. TRBV21-1 is shown as a pseudogene. The length of the CDR3 is 17 residues. The CDR3 region is CASSKSGDRGLQETQYF. The CDR3 DNA reads as TGTGCCAGCAGCAAGTCGGGGGACAGGGGGCTTCAAGAGACCCAGTACTTC.

The V and J genes are TRBV6-6 and TRBJ2-5, with D perhaps TRBD1 (5 bases). The CDR3 contains 14 residues. Trimming removed 2 bases from V and 3 bases from J, with 10 bases in between. The germline V gene has CDR1 MNHNY and CDR2 SVGAGI (reference sequence). CDR3 sequence (DNA): TGTGCCAGCAGTTACAGACAGAAGGAAGAGACCCAGTACTTC. Encoded protein: CASSYRQKEETQYF.

This chain joins TRBV5-1 and TRBJ1-1; D gene uncertain. The CDR3 runs 13 residues. Looked up from germline, CDR1 is SGHRS and CDR2 is YFSETQ. The V end was cut by 0 bases, the J end by 8 bases, with 11 bases between. This CDR3 reads CASSLEAGSEAFF. In nucleotides, the CDR3 is TGCGCCAGCAGCTTGGAGGCGGGTTCGGAAGCTTTCTTT.

The V and J genes are TRBV28 and TRBJ1-2; 7 bases align to TRBD1. With V trimmed by 2 bases and J by 7 bases, 10 bases remained unmatched. This CDR3 comprises 15 residues. Germline V gene lookup returns CDR1 MDHEN and CDR2 SYDVKM. The CDR3 region is CASSLEGAQTGGYTF. CDR3 in DNA: TGTGCCAGCAGTTTAGAGGGGGCGCAGACGGGTGGCTACACCTTC.

The V and J genes are TRBV6-4 and TRBJ1-1; D remains ambiguous. The CDR3 runs 17 residues. Germline V lookup: CDR1 MRHNA, CDR2 SNTAGT. V was trimmed by 4 bases and J by 8 bases, leaving 26 bases between them. DNA for the CDR3: TGTGCCAGCAGTGCCCCGGAGATGGAGGAATCGGGGTCCGAAGCTTTCTTT. Amino acid sequence: CASSAPEMEESGSEAFF.

This clone was counted ten times or more. The chain recombines TRBV27 with TRBJ2-1; TRBD2 aligns across 9 bases. V shed 0 bases and J 10 bases; nucleotides not matched to a gene: 16. Per the germline V gene, CDR1 is MNHEY and CDR2 is SMNVEV (reference sequence). This CDR3 comprises 18 residues. The CDR3 DNA sequence: TGTGCCAGCAGTTTATCGTTGGGGAGCGGGAGGAAGTCTCGGGAGCAGTTCTTC. It yields the protein CASSLSLGSGRKSREQFF.

The chain combines TRBV28 with TRBJ1-4; TRBD1 is a possible D gene (5 bases). CDR3 length: 14 amino acids. The V and J ends lost 6 bases and 4 bases respectively, with 12 bases between them. Germline values: CDR1 MDHEN, CDR2 SYDVKM. The CDR3, as DNA: TGTGCCAGCAGCTTAATACAGGTTAATGAAAAACTGTTTTTT. This translates into CASSLIQVNEKLFF. Filled out from reference TRBV28 and TRBJ1-4, the complete variable domain reads DVKVTQSSRYLVKRTGEKVFLECVQDMDHENMFWYRQDPGLGLRLIYFSYDVKMKEKGDIPEGYSVSREKKERFSLILESASTNQTSMYLCASSLIQVNEKLFFGSGTQLSVL.

The rearrangement links TRBV2 to TRBJ1-4, with D unresolved. Germline assignment: CDR1 SNHLY and CDR2 FYNNEI. Trimming stripped 4 bases from V and 8 bases from J, with 5 bases between. CDR3 length: 11 amino acids. This CDR3 is CASSGREKLFF. CDR3 sequence (DNA): TGTGCCAGCAGTGGGCGGGAAAAACTGTTTTTT.

The CDR3: CASSPLGRRSSYNEQFF. The DNA for the CDR3 is TGTGCCAGCAGCCCCCTCGGTAGGCGGAGCTCCTACAATGAGCAGTTCTTC. The chain joins TRBV7-9 to TRBJ2-1; no firm D call. Germline CDR1 and CDR2: SEHNR and FQNEAQ (reference sequence). This CDR3 contains 17 residues. The V end was cut by 5 bases, the J end by 0 bases, with 17 bases between.

V and J are TRBV27 and TRBJ1-1; 9 bases fit TRBD1. Germline CDR1 MNHEY, CDR2 SMNVEV (reference sequence). Trimming cost V 7 bases and J 4 bases; bases outside gene matches: 10. The CDR3 is 15 amino acids. The CDR3 bases are TGTGCCAGCAAGAGGACAGGGGCCCAGGGCACTGAAGCTTTCTTT. Translating gives CASKRTGAQGTEAFF.

The J gene is TRBJ1-1, the V gene TRBV28; D perhaps matches TRBD1 (5 bases). CDR1 is MDHEN and CDR2 is SYDVKM in the germline V gene. The CDR3 covers 13 residues. Deletions cut 1 base from V and 7 bases from J, with 10 bases between. The CDR3 loop reads CASSLYPDSEAFF. CDR3 in DNA: TGTGCCAGCAGTTTATATCCCGACAGTGAAGCTTTCTTT.

The gene calls are TRBV2 and TRBJ2-2; 7 nucleotides align to TRBD1. After removal of 2 bases from V and 7 bases from J, the junction contained 7 bases not matched to a gene. Germline loops: CDR1 SNHLY, CDR2 FYNNEI. The CDR3 consists of 15 residues. The chain's CDR3 is CASSETGEEYGELFF. The CDR3 nucleotides are TGTGCCAGCAGTGAAACAGGGGAAGAGTACGGGGAGCTGTTTTTT.

CDR3 region: CATSDFRVDYGYTF. CDR3 bases: TGTGCCACCAGTGATTTCAGGGTTGACTATGGCTACACCTTC. This chain links TRBV24-1 with TRBJ1-2; D is possibly TRBD1 (5 bases). From germline, CDR1 is KGHDR and CDR2 SFDVKD. V lost 1 base to trimming and J lost 3 bases, with 8 bases between them. CDR3 size: 14 residues.

The chain employs TRBV7-9 and TRBJ2-7, with a weak D call TRBD2 (6 bases). There are 14 residues in the CDR3. V lost 5 bases and J lost 4, with 15 bases in between. CDR1 is SEHNR, CDR2 FQNEAQ, per germline (reference sequence). The CDR3 spells CASSPVTREYEQYF. CDR3 DNA: TGTGCCAGCAGCCCGGTTACTCGGGAGTACGAGCAGTACTTC.